These 10 T cell receptor beta chains came from one sample sequenced in a study of T cells in Graves' hyperthyroidism and ophthalmopathy (dated by TCRdb to about 2019). To prepare the library, multiplex PCR was applied. The sequencer was an Illumina HiSeq 2000. The TCR beta CDR3 regions were amplified from the RNA transcripts. The TCR CDR3 was subjected to a first round of RT-PCR using the HTBI primer set and the Qiagen OneStep RT-PCR kit. In TCRdb, the public reads were trimmed at Q25 with fastp and aligned with MiXCR, with productive beta chains retained. Under each unique CDR3 protein, matching rows form one entry showing the most common genes and DNA. The sample table holds approximately 690,000 distinct CDR3 sequences, of which more than 20% were seen once. About 34% of the sample rests with the top ten. Source material: blood. The source of these receptors is a man younger than 45 with Graves' ophthalmopathy.

J is TRBJ1-4 and V is TRBV4-1; D unclear. CDR1 is MGHRA and CDR2 is YSYEKL in the germline V gene. Trimming removed 1 base at V and 5 bases at J, with 17 bases between. The CDR3 spans 17 residues. The CDR3 nucleotides are TGCGCCAGCAGCCAAGGGGAGCGGGTCAGTGAAAATGAAAAACTGTTTTTT. Its protein product is CASSQGERVSENEKLFF.

This clonotype was found a few times. The chain couples TRBV7-2 to TRBJ2-7, with 11 bases lining up with TRBD1. This CDR3 region has 17 residues. The V gene's germline CDR1 is SGHTA and CDR2 FQGNSA. V gave up 1 base and J gave up 2 bases; unmatched junction bases: 7. CDR3 DNA: TGTGCCAGCAGCTTAGGGACAGGGGGCTCGAGAACCTACGAGCAGTACTTC. Protein product: CASSLGTGGSRTYEQYF.

In this sample, this clonotype turned up a few times. The V call is TRBV5-1, the J call TRBJ2-7; a weak D match, TRBD2 (5 bases). This CDR3 is 16 amino acids long. V was trimmed by 1 base and J by 5 bases, leaving 19 bases between them. Germline V CDR1 and CDR2: SGHRS, YFSETQ. CDR3 nucleotide sequence: TGCGCCAGCAGCTTGTCGGCGGGCCGACGGTCCGACGAGCAGTACTTC. Protein product: CASSLSAGRRSDEQYF.

This clonotype has ten or more counts. V is TRBV28 and J is TRBJ2-3, with TRBD2 matching over 10 bases. Germline CDR1 MDHEN, CDR2 SYDVKM. CDR3 length equals 16 residues. Germline trimming cut 3 bases from V and 3 bases from J; bases unmatched to any gene: 6. CDR3 region: CASSFQREGRTDTQYF. The CDR3 nucleotides read TGTGCCAGCAGTTTTCAGCGGGAGGGCCGAACAGATACGCAGTATTTT.

In this sample, this clonotype turned up a few times. Written as DNA, the CDR3 is TGTGCCAGCAGCTCCCTGGGAGCAAGAAATGAAAAACTGTTTTTT. This codes for CASSSLGARNEKLFF. The chain couples TRBV13 to TRBJ1-4; D is undetermined. Germline V gives CDR1 PRHDT, CDR2 FYEKMQ (reference sequence). V was shortened by 4 bases and J by 5 bases, with 14 bases between the two germline ends. This CDR3 contains 15 residues.

The table lists this clonotype with a few counts. At one boundary the junction diverges from the germline segment, which might be a read error. The rearrangement links TRBV5-1 to TRBJ1-3; TRBD1 aligns across 7 bases. The CDR3 loop spans 16 amino acids. The germline V gene has CDR1 SGHRS and CDR2 YFSETQ. CDR3 DNA: TGCGCCAGCAGCTTGGTGGAGGGGGCCGATGGAGACACCATATATTTT. Its translation: CASSLVEGADGDTIYF.

This clonotype was found a few times. The rearrangement joins TRBV29-1 to TRBJ2-3, with 9 bases aligning to TRBD2. The CDR3 sequence is 11 residues long. CDR1 SQVTM and CDR2 ANQGSEA come from the germline V gene. The V and J ends lost 6 bases and 11 bases, in that order; junction bases with no gene match: 6. The CDR3 nucleotides are TGCAGCGTGGGGACTAGCTCAGGGCAGTATTTT. It translates to CSVGTSSGQYF.

There are many counts of this clonotype. This chain uses TRBV11-2 with TRBJ2-7; TRBD2 agrees at 8 bases. Trimming cost V 1 base and J 3 bases; bases outside gene matches: 2. The CDR3 length is 14 residues. CDR1 and CDR2 (germline): SGHAT, FQNNGV. CDR3 DNA sequence: TGTGCCAGCAGCTTAGCTAGCGGGTACTACGAGCAGTACTTC. Translated: CASSLASGYYEQYF.

The J gene is TRBJ2-2, the V gene TRBV2; D is ambiguous. Germline loops: CDR1 SNHLY, CDR2 FYNNEI. CDR3 size: 13 residues. With 8 bases removed from V and 2 bases from J, the gap between germline ends came to 9 bases. This CDR3 reads CASAGDNTGELFF. Here the CDR3 DNA reads TGTGCCAGCGCTGGAGATAACACCGGGGAGCTGTTTTTT.

This clonotype was observed a few times. The chain uses TRBV28 and TRBJ2-5; TRBD1 or TRBD2 may be the D gene (5 bases each). Germline values: CDR1 MDHEN, CDR2 SYDVKM. The CDR3 has 15 residues. Trimming shortened V by 4 bases and J by 1 base, and 13 bases separated the two germline ends. CDR3 DNA sequence: TGTGCCAGCAGTTATGGGGGAGCGTTCCAAGAGACCCAGTACTTC. Protein: CASSYGGAFQETQYF.